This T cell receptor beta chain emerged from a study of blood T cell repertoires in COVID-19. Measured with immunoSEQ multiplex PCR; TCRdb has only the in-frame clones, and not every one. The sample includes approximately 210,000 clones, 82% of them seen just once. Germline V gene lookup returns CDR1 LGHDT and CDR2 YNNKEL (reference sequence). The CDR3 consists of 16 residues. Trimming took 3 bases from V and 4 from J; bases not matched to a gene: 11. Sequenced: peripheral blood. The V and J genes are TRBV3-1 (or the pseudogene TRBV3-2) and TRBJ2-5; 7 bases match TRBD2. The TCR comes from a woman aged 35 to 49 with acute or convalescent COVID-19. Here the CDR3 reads CASSHRGGGSRETQYF. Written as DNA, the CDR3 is TGTGCCAGCAGCCATAGGGGAGGCGGGAGTCGAGAGACCCAGTACTTC.